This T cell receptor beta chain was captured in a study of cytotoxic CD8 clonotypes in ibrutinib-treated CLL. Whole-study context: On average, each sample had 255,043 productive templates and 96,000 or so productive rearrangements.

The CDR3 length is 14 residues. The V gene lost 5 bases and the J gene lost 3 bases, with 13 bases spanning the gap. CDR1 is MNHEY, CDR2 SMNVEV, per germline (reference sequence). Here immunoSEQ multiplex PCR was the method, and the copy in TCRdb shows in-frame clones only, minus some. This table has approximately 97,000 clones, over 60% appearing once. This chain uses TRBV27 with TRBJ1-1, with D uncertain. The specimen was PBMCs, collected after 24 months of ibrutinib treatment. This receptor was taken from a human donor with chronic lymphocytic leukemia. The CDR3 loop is CASSPGRSDTEAFF. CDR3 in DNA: TGTGCCAGCAGTCCCGGCCGAAGTGACACTGAAGCTTTCTTT.